Presented here are 25 T cell receptor beta chains from one specimen sequenced in a study of Ad26.COV2.S vaccination and SARS-CoV-2 variants. TCRdb keeps only in-frame clones here, not all; method: immunoSEQ multiplex PCR. There are 300,000 to 400,000 clones in the sample; around 90% occur only once, and roughly 6% lies in the top ten. Treatment in this sample: around 19 received Ad26.COV2.S at low or high dose, single or two shots; roughly 5 received placebo; per-sample allocation not given. Sampling occurred on day 63 after the first vaccine or placebo injection. The sample in question was peripheral blood, obtained in a trial of Ad26.COV2.S vaccine versus placebo. These TCRs come from a person aged 18-60 years who received the Ad26.COV2.S COVID-19 vaccine or a placebo.

The rearrangement joins TRBV29-1 to TRBJ1-4; D gene unclear. The CDR3 extends over 13 amino acids. Germline V gene lookup returns CDR1 SQVTM and CDR2 ANQGSEA. Trimming removed 5 bases from V and 8 bases from J, with 15 bases in between. For the CDR3, the DNA is TGCAGCGTTTTGCCGGTATTAGGCGAAAAACTGTTTTTT. It translates to CSVLPVLGEKLFF.

The chain couples TRBV3-1 (or the pseudogene TRBV3-2) to TRBJ1-5; 10 nucleotides match TRBD1. CDR3 length: 14 amino acids. Germline V lookup: CDR1 LGHDT, CDR2 YNNKEL (reference sequence). V dropped 4 bases and J dropped 5; count of bases not matched to a gene: 2. The CDR3 protein is CASSRTGGHQPQHF. The CDR3, as DNA: TGTGCCAGCAGCCGGACAGGGGGACATCAGCCCCAGCATTTT.

The gene calls are TRBV3-1 (or the pseudogene TRBV3-2) and TRBJ2-7; D uncertain. Trimming cost V 1 base and J 4 bases, with 14 bases left between them. Germline V gene data show CDR1 as LGHDT and CDR2 as YNNKEL (reference sequence). The CDR3 contains 15 residues. The DNA for the CDR3 is TGTGCCAGCAGCCAAGCGCTCGGGTATTTTTACGAGCAGTACTTC. It specifies CASSQALGYFYEQYF.

CDR3 region: CASSEGQLSIYGYTF. The CDR3 DNA reads as TGCGCCAGCAGCGAGGGACAGCTATCAATCTATGGCTACACCTTC. The chain uses TRBV5-1 and TRBJ1-2; TRBD1 aligns across 7 bases. Per germline, CDR1 SGHRS and CDR2 YFSETQ. Germline trimming cut 4 bases from V and 4 bases from J; bases unmatched to any gene: 10. There are 15 residues in the CDR3.

This clone has a single count. The rearrangement uses TRBV24-1 and TRBJ1-1; 8 bases fit TRBD1. J gave up 4 bases and V 4 bases, and 13 bases lay outside the gene matches. The CDR3 is 17 amino acids. Germline-derived CDR1 and CDR2 are KGHDR and SFDVKD. CDR3 sequence reads: CATSETDRGRGCTEAFF. Here the CDR3 DNA reads TGTGCCACCAGTGAGACAGACAGGGGCCGGGGTTGCACTGAAGCTTTCTTT.

The chain joins TRBV3-1 (or the pseudogene TRBV3-2) to TRBJ2-6, with D possibly TRBD2 on 5 matching bases. V was trimmed by 0 bases and J by 0 bases, leaving 15 bases between them. The CDR3 length is 19 residues. CDR1 is LGHDT and CDR2 is YNNKEL in the germline V gene (reference sequence). The CDR3 nucleotides are TGTGCCAGCAGCCAAGATCCGGGGTCCCTCAGCTCTGGGGCCAACGTCCTGACTTTC. The encoded protein is CASSQDPGSLSSGANVLTF.

The chain has TRBV5-1 and TRBJ2-2; 7 bases agree with TRBD2. The junction had 5 bases not matched to a gene; V was cut back by 0 bases and J by 3 bases. The length of the CDR3 is 16 residues. The germline CDR1 and CDR2 sequences are SGHRS and YFSETQ. The CDR3 DNA is TGCGCCAGCAGCTTGGCCGGGGGGATTGACACCGGGGAGCTGTTTTTT. Amino acids: CASSLAGGIDTGELFF.

This clone was observed a single time. The chain is built from TRBV6-1 and TRBJ2-7; a possible D gene is TRBD1 (6 bases). The germline CDR1 and CDR2 sequences are MNHNS and SASEGT. The V gene lost 3 bases and the J gene lost 3 bases, with 15 bases spanning the gap. This CDR3 is built from 15 residues. CDR3 region: CASSEGLTGYYEQYF. The DNA of the CDR3 is TGTGCCAGCAGTGAGGGGCTCACAGGGTACTACGAGCAGTACTTC.

V is TRBV30 and J is TRBJ1-2; D possibly corresponds to TRBD1 (5 bases). The CDR3 is 12 residues long. Germline V gene sequence: CDR1 GTSNPN, CDR2 SVGIG (reference sequence). Trimming took 3 bases from V and 5 from J, leaving 10 bases between them. CDR3 sequence (DNA): TGTGCCTGGAGGGGGCAACCATATGGCTACACCTTC. Protein product: CAWRGQPYGYTF.

V gene TRBV5-4 combines with J gene TRBJ2-7, with D perhaps matching TRBD1 or TRBD2 (5 bases each). Per the germline V gene, CDR1 is SGHNT and CDR2 is YYREEE (reference sequence). The V and J ends lost 3 bases and 5 bases respectively, with 15 bases between them. The CDR3 contains 14 residues. The CDR3 coding sequence is TGTGCCAGCAGCTATGACAGAGGGGTCGACGAGCAGTACTTC. It yields the protein CASSYDRGVDEQYF.

In this sample, this clone turned up once. The V and J genes are TRBV7-2 and TRBJ2-3; the match to TRBD2 covers 7 bases. Trimming took 2 bases from V and 0 from J; bases not matched to a gene: 5. The CDR3 loop spans 16 amino acids. Germline assignment: CDR1 SGHTA and CDR2 FQGNSA. DNA of the CDR3: TGTGCCAGCAGCTTAAGCGGGGCCCCTAGCACAGATACGCAGTATTTT. It specifies CASSLSGAPSTDTQYF. The full variable domain, rest sourced from reference TRBV7-2 and TRBJ2-3, is GAGVSQSPSNKVTEKGKDVELRCDPISGHTALYWYRQSLGQGLEFLIYFQGNSAPDKSGLPSDRFSAERTGGSVSTLTIQRTQQEDSAVYLCASSLSGAPSTDTQYFGPGTRLTVL.

V gene TRBV11-3 combines with J gene TRBJ2-7; D gene ambiguous. The CDR3 has 12 amino acids. The V end lost 4 bases, the J end lost 6 bases, and 10 bases lay between the germline ends. Germline V gene sequence: CDR1 SGHNT, CDR2 YENEEA. CDR3 amino acids: CASSSSAGEQYF. The CDR3 nucleotides read TGTGCCAGCAGCTCCTCCGCAGGCGAGCAGTACTTC.

The J gene is TRBJ1-2, the V gene TRBV6-2 or TRBV6-3; 9 nucleotides line up with TRBD1. V lost 6 bases to trimming and J lost 7 bases; unmatched junction nucleotides: 9. Germline V lookup: CDR1 MNHEY, CDR2 SVGEGT. This CDR3 is 14 amino acids long. CDR3 sequence reads: CASSGGQGFFGYTF. The CDR3 DNA is TGTGCCAGCAGCGGAGGACAGGGGTTTTTTGGCTACACCTTC.

V and J are TRBV11-3 and TRBJ2-2; perhaps TRBD1 as D (5 bases). V lost 5 bases to trimming and J lost 1 base, with 11 bases between them. Germline CDR1 is SGHNT and CDR2 is YENEEA. The CDR3 is 15 residues long. CDR3 loop: CASSPRDRNTGELFF. CDR3 coding DNA: TGTGCCAGCAGCCCCCGAGACAGGAACACCGGGGAGCTGTTTTTT.

The V gene is TRBV6-5, the J gene TRBJ1-2; D is perhaps TRBD1 (6 bases). The CDR3 loop spans 14 amino acids. Trimming shortened V by 0 bases and J by 7 bases, and 12 bases separated the two germline ends. The germline CDR1 and CDR2 sequences are MNHEY and SVGAGI. CDR3 bases: TGTGCCAGCAGTTACTCCGGGGGGCGGCGTGGCTACACCTTC. It translates to CASSYSGGRRGYTF.

The chain is built from TRBV20-1 and TRBJ2-5, with D unresolved. The germline gives CDR1 DFQATT, CDR2 SNEGSKA (reference sequence). The CDR3 runs 11 residues. Deletions cut 5 bases from V and 2 bases from J, with 6 bases between. DNA for the CDR3: TGCAGTGCTGCCTTACAAGAGACCCAGTACTTC. Translated: CSAALQETQYF.

The chain uses TRBV10-3 and TRBJ2-3; 13 nucleotides line up with TRBD2. The length of the CDR3 is 16 residues. Losses at the gene ends were 8 bases for V and 4 bases for J; bases not matched to a gene: 9. The germline V gene has CDR1 ENHRY and CDR2 SYGVKD. The CDR3 sequence is CAILPGTSGGADTQYF. The CDR3 DNA sequence: TGTGCCATCCTCCCTGGAACTAGCGGGGGGGCAGATACGCAGTATTTT.

V is TRBV11-1 and J is TRBJ2-7; D may be TRBD1 (5 bases). Trimming removed 1 base at V and 4 bases at J, with 8 bases between. This CDR3 region has 13 residues. Germline CDR1 is SGHAT and CDR2 is FQDESV (reference sequence). For the CDR3, the DNA is TGTGCCAGCAGCTTAGGCAGGGAATACGAGCAGTACTTC. Translated, it gives CASSLGREYEQYF.

This clone was recorded at least ten times. The chain uses TRBV3-1 (or the pseudogene TRBV3-2) and TRBJ2-7, with D perhaps assigned TRBD1 or TRBD2 (6 bases each). Germline V gene sequence: CDR1 LGHDT, CDR2 YNNKEL (reference sequence). The V and J ends lost 1 base and 6 bases respectively, with 25 bases between them. The CDR3 is 18 residues long. The DNA of the CDR3 is TGTGCCAGCAGCCAAGGGGGGCGTCGGGACTCTCCGGTAGGCGAGCAGTACTTC. Encoded protein: CASSQGGRRDSPVGEQYF.

V usage is TRBV7-2 and J usage is TRBJ2-1; 7 nucleotides agree with TRBD2. The CDR3 runs 15 residues. CDR1 and CDR2 (germline): SGHTA, FQGNSA. With 6 bases clipped from V and 3 bases from J, the junction kept 8 bases outside the gene matches. The DNA of the CDR3 is TGTGCCAGCAGTATGCTAAGCGGGGTCTACAATGAGCAGTTCTTC. Amino acid sequence: CASSMLSGVYNEQFF.

This clone was observed a single time. Here the CDR3 DNA reads TGTGCCTGGAGCCCGCGGAGGAACACTGAAGCTTTCTTT. This encodes CAWSPRRNTEAFF. The chain joins TRBV30 to TRBJ1-1; D unclear. Germline V gene data show CDR1 as GTSNPN and CDR2 as SVGIG (reference sequence). This CDR3 spans 13 amino acids. Trimming left V 3 bases short and J 1 base short, with 9 bases between.

The CDR3 DNA is TGTGCCAGCATTGTTAACCCGGGAGGCCAAGCTTTCTTT. As protein: CASIVNPGGQAFF. The chain combines TRBV3-1 (or the pseudogene TRBV3-2) with TRBJ1-1; D remains ambiguous. V lost 7 bases, J lost 9 bases, and 18 bases lay in between. CDR1 and CDR2 from the germline V gene are LGHDT and YNNKEL (reference sequence). The CDR3 has 13 amino acids.

The rearrangement uses TRBV15 and TRBJ1-2, with TRBD1 as a possible D gene (5 bases). V was pared by 1 base and J by 4 bases, with 10 bases between. CDR3 size: 14 residues. Germline V gene lookup returns CDR1 LNHNV and CDR2 YYDKDF (reference sequence). The CDR3 reads CATSRGGLGYGYTF. The CDR3 DNA sequence: TGTGCCACCAGCAGAGGGGGCTTGGGCTATGGCTACACCTTC.

A single count supports this clone. The sample carries other DNA sequences with the same CDR3. The V and J genes are TRBV12-3 or TRBV12-4 and TRBJ1-1; the D is unclear. CDR3 length: 13 residues. Trimming took off 4 bases at V and 2 bases at J, with 8 bases between the two ends. CDR3 DNA sequence: TGTGCCAGCAGTTCTACGGGCAACACTGAAGCTTTCTTT. This encodes CASSSTGNTEAFF.

The V and J genes are TRBV27 and TRBJ2-1; 7 bases map to TRBD2. V trimming: 3 bases; J trimming: 8 bases; junction bases outside the gene matches: 16. Looked up from germline, CDR1 is MNHEY and CDR2 is SMNVEV (reference sequence). The CDR3 is made up of 17 amino acids. The chain's CDR3 is CASSLRNPGRSTYEQFF. The CDR3 coding sequence is TGTGCCAGCAGTTTGAGGAACCCCGGGAGGTCTACATATGAGCAGTTCTTC.